A single sample gave rise to the 19 T cell receptor beta chains below, sequenced in a study of immune evolution from preneoplasia to lung adenocarcinoma. Only in-frame clones appear in the TCRdb table, and some are missing; sequencing was by immunoSEQ multiplex PCR. The sample contains 13,000 to 15,000 clones, 70% to 90% of which appear only once. The sample was FFPE minimally invasive lung adenocarcinoma tissue. All receptors come from a person aged 70 to 80 with lung adenocarcinoma.

In its sample, this clone was seen a few times. This chain links TRBV6-1 with TRBJ2-7, with 7 nucleotides matching TRBD2. CDR3 length equals 14 residues. With 4 bases clipped from V and 0 bases from J, the junction kept 3 bases outside the gene matches. CDR1 is MNHNS, CDR2 SASEGT, per germline. In DNA, the CDR3 is TGTGCCAGCAGTGCCGGGGGGAACTCCTACGAGCAGTACTTC. It yields the protein CASSAGGNSYEQYF.

This clone has more than one count but fewer than ten. The J gene is TRBJ2-2, the V gene TRBV28, with D possibly TRBD1 on 5 matching bases. The germline gives CDR1 MDHEN, CDR2 SYDVKM. This CDR3 has 15 amino acids. Trimming pared 6 bases from V and 3 bases from J, leaving 14 bases between. The CDR3, as DNA: TGTGCCAGCAGCCCGACAGTCGATCACACCGGGGAGCTGTTTTTT. Residues: CASSPTVDHTGELFF.

This clone was counted only a few times. V gene TRBV28 combines with J gene TRBJ1-2; TRBD1 matches at 7 bases. The trim removed 6 bases at V and 7 bases at J, leaving 5 bases unmatched. The germline V gene encodes CDR1 MDHEN and CDR2 SYDVKM. This CDR3 has 12 amino acids. CDR3 residues: CASRRQGGGYTF. The CDR3 region has the DNA TGTGCCAGCAGACGACAGGGCGGTGGCTACACCTTC.

The chain recombines TRBV27 with TRBJ2-3, with 11 bases matching TRBD2. CDR1 and CDR2 from the germline V gene are MNHEY and SMNVEV (reference sequence). V lost 1 base, J lost 6 bases, and 0 bases stayed unmatched. This CDR3 comprises 14 residues. The CDR3 DNA follows: TGTGCCAGCAGTTTATTAGCGGGAGGGGATACGCAGTATTTT. Residues: CASSLLAGGDTQYF.

The CDR3 bases are TGTGCCAGCTCACTAGGGAATGGCTACACCTTC. This gives the protein CASSLGNGYTF. This chain joins TRBV18 and TRBJ1-2; D gene unclear. Looked up from germline, CDR1 is KGHSH and CDR2 is LQKENI. The CDR3 sequence is 11 residues long. V shed 4 bases and J shed 6 bases, with 6 bases lying between them.

The V and J genes are TRBV25-1 and TRBJ1-1; possibly TRBD1 for D (5 bases). Trimming pared 6 bases from V and 5 bases from J, leaving 16 bases between. Germline V gene lookup returns CDR1 MGHDK and CDR2 SYGVNS. The CDR3 has 14 amino acids. In DNA form, the CDR3 reads TGTGCCAGCAGCCTTGATCGGGGGTCGACTGAAGCTTTCTTT. Encoded protein: CASSLDRGSTEAFF.

The sample holds a few counts of this clone. The chain uses TRBV7-9 and TRBJ1-1, with 10 bases identical to TRBD1. V shed 1 base and J 5 bases; nucleotides not matched to a gene: 4. The CDR3 contains 15 residues. CDR1 is SEHNR, CDR2 FQNEAQ, per germline (reference sequence). This CDR3 reads CASSLVGQGGTEAFF. CDR3 sequence (DNA): TGTGCCAGCAGCTTAGTTGGACAGGGGGGGACTGAAGCTTTCTTT. Combining the CDR3 with reference TRBV7-9 and TRBJ1-1 gives the whole variable domain DTGVSQNPRHKITKRGQNVTFRCDPISEHNRLYWYRQTLGQGPEFLTYFQNEAQLEKSRLLSDRFSAERPKGSFSTLEIQRTEQGDSAMYLCASSLVGQGGTEAFFGQGTRLTVV.

The chain is built from TRBV19 and TRBJ1-2, with D hard to call. CDR1 and CDR2 from the germline V gene are LNHDA and SQIVND (reference sequence). The CDR3 consists of 14 residues. V lost 5 bases, J lost 1 base, and 11 bases lay in between. The CDR3 reads CASSARADNYGYTF. The CDR3 DNA reads as TGTGCCAGTAGTGCCCGGGCAGATAACTATGGCTACACCTTC. The complete variable domain, with remaining parts taken from reference TRBV19 and TRBJ1-2, reads DGGITQSPKYLFRKEGQNVTLSCEQNLNHDAMYWYRQDPGQGLRLIYYSQIVNDFQKGDIAEGYSVSREKKESFPLTVTSAQKNPTAFYLCASSARADNYGYTFGSGTRLTVV.

By share, this clone counts as medium-sized. The CDR3 spells CASSIQTSLAPQHF. The DNA of the CDR3 is TGTGCCAGTAGTATCCAGACATCCCTTGCGCCCCAGCATTTT. V and J are TRBV19 and TRBJ1-5; D call uncertain. The CDR3 contains 14 residues. Germline-derived CDR1 and CDR2 are LNHDA and SQIVND (reference sequence). Trimming cost V 3 bases and J 9 bases, with 15 bases left between them.

V usage is TRBV25-1 and J usage is TRBJ1-4; 8 positions match TRBD1. V lost 2 bases, J lost 8 bases, and 4 bases stayed unmatched. The CDR3 covers 14 residues. Germline CDR1 reads MGHDK; CDR2 reads SYGVNS. This chain's CDR3 is CASSEPDRAEKLFF. The CDR3 DNA is TGTGCCAGCAGTGAACCGGACAGGGCGGAAAAACTGTTTTTT. The full variable domain, rest sourced from reference TRBV25-1 and TRBJ1-4, is EADIYQTPRYLVIGTGKKITLECSQTMGHDKMYWYQQDPGMELHLIHYSYGVNSTEKGDLSSESTVSRIRTEHFPLTLESARPSHTSQYLCASSEPDRAEKLFFGSGTQLSVL.

V usage is TRBV27 and J usage is TRBJ2-1; D gene unclear. The CDR3 loop spans 14 amino acids. Deletions cut 0 bases from V and 7 bases from J, with 10 bases between. The germline gives CDR1 MNHEY, CDR2 SMNVEV (reference sequence). The CDR3 bases are TGTGCCAGCAGTTTATCTTGGCGGAATAATGAGCAGTTCTTC. As protein: CASSLSWRNNEQFF.

The CDR3: CASSTRSEETQYF. The DNA for the CDR3 is TGTGCCAGCAGCACCCGGAGTGAAGAGACCCAGTACTTC. The V call is TRBV11-2, the J call TRBJ2-5; D is uncertain. CDR1 and CDR2 from the germline V gene are SGHAT and FQNNGV. Trimming removed 5 bases from V and 3 bases from J, with 10 bases in between. This CDR3 contains 13 residues.

The rearrangement uses TRBV28 and TRBJ2-2, with D possibly being TRBD2 (5 bases). Trimming stripped 6 bases from V and 2 bases from J, with 10 bases between. This CDR3 is 14 amino acids long. Germline V gene lookup returns CDR1 MDHEN and CDR2 SYDVKM. The CDR3 nucleotides are TGTGCCAGCAGATCCGGGATAAACACCGGGGAGCTGTTTTTT. It yields the protein CASRSGINTGELFF.

The chain has TRBV6-1 and TRBJ2-1; TRBD1 aligns across 9 bases. CDR1 MNHNS and CDR2 SASEGT come from the germline V gene. Losses at the gene ends were 10 bases for V and 6 bases for J; bases not matched to a gene: 10. This CDR3 spans 14 amino acids. The DNA of the CDR3 is TGTGCCATTCAAACAGGGGGCGCTGCCAATGAGCAGTTCTTC. This gives the protein CAIQTGGAANEQFF.

The V call is TRBV6-4, the J call TRBJ2-7; 9 bases map to TRBD1. J gave up 5 bases and V 6 bases, and 5 bases lay outside the gene matches. This CDR3 is 13 amino acids long. CDR1 is MRHNA and CDR2 is SNTAGT in the germline V gene. The CDR3 DNA is TGTGCCAGCAGCCGGGACAGGGACCACGAGCAGTACTTC. Residues: CASSRDRDHEQYF.

This rearrangement joins TRBV7-2 to TRBJ1-3; D remains ambiguous. This CDR3 spans 15 amino acids. The V end lost 1 base, the J end lost 0 bases, and 7 bases lay between the germline ends. Germline CDR1 reads SGHTA; CDR2 reads FQGNSA. The CDR3 DNA reads as TGTGCCAGCAGCTTAGGACTGACCTCTGGAAACACCATATATTTT. This translates into CASSLGLTSGNTIYF. The whole variable domain, remainder taken from reference TRBV7-2 and TRBJ1-3, is GAGVSQSPSNKVTEKGKDVELRCDPISGHTALYWYRQSLGQGLEFLIYFQGNSAPDKSGLPSDRFSAERTGGSVSTLTIQRTQQEDSAVYLCASSLGLTSGNTIYFGEGSWLTVV.

The chain couples TRBV28 to TRBJ1-1; weak D call: TRBD1 (6 bases). Germline CDR1 is MDHEN and CDR2 is SYDVKM. This CDR3 is built from 14 residues. Trimming left V 2 bases short and J 6 bases short, with 13 bases between. CDR3 DNA sequence: TGTGCCAGCAGTTTAGGGCAGGGGTGGGCTGAAGCTTTCTTT. Its translation: CASSLGQGWAEAFF.

The chain links TRBV7-6 to TRBJ2-1, with TRBD2 as a possible D gene (6 bases). The CDR3 extends over 19 amino acids. Germline V gives CDR1 SGHVS, CDR2 FNYEAQ. The germline V and J ends were trimmed by 0 bases and 0 bases, with 18 bases remaining between them. CDR3 sequence (DNA): TGTGCCAGCAGCTTAGCTCCGGGGGATGACCTGGGCTCCTACAATGAGCAGTTCTTC. Translating gives CASSLAPGDDLGSYNEQFF.

The chain has TRBV11-2 and TRBJ1-1; TRBD1 aligns across 7 bases. The junction had 3 bases not matched to a gene; V was cut back by 4 bases and J by 1 base. This CDR3 has 14 residues. CDR1 and CDR2 from the germline V gene are SGHAT and FQNNGV. Here the CDR3 reads CASSYRGANTEAFF. The CDR3 nucleotides read TGTGCCAGCAGCTACAGGGGAGCGAACACTGAAGCTTTCTTT.